This T cell receptor (beta chain) is drawn from a study of persistence of HIV-infected CD4 T cells. As to this clone: Its matching antigen is unknown.

Per germline, CDR1 LGHDT and CDR2 YNNKEL (reference sequence). Trimming pared 1 base from V and 2 bases from J, leaving 10 bases between. This CDR3 region has 15 residues. An overlapping HIV-1 Gag peptide pool stimulated these cells at roughly 1 ug/peptide/mL. Memory cells lacking CD40L and CD69 with high CD45RO were sorted. The libraries were made with immunoSEQ version 4 in survey mode. Clones were sequenced by immunoSEQ multiplex PCR, and TCRdb holds only the in-frame ones, with some missing. The repertoire consists of around 42,000 clones, with approximately 78% occurring once and the leading ten covering 14%.

The chain carries TRBV3-1 (or the pseudogene TRBV3-2) and TRBJ2-3, with D unresolved. The TCR originated in an adult man with HIV who was CMV-seropositive. Source: CD4+ T cells sorted from PBMCs after approximately 18-hour stimulation, taken from a patient who received antiretroviral therapy. The CDR3 coding sequence is TGTGCCAGCAGCCAAGGTCCCGGCCTCACAGATACGCAGTATTTT. It specifies CASSQGPGLTDTQYF.